This TCR beta chain was sequenced during a study of blood T cell repertoires in COVID-19. About the study: Sample material is recorded as cDNA or gDNA derived from T cells, B-cell-depleted T cells, or PBMCs.

Participants' reported clinical history set cohort assignment. Produced via immunoSEQ multiplex PCR; TCRdb's table is partial and in-frame only. Among about 250,000 clones listed, around 90% were seen once. This clonotype originated in a woman aged 25 to 39 with acute COVID-19. Sequencing was carried out using PBMCs or T cells enriched from blood (not recorded which).

The CDR3 region is CASSNQGFGLYEQYF. DNA of the CDR3: TGTGCCAGTAGTAACCAGGGATTCGGGTTGTACGAGCAGTACTTC. The V gene is TRBV19, the J gene TRBJ2-7; the D gene is possibly TRBD1 (5 bases). V was clipped by 4 bases and J by 4 bases, with 17 bases between them. The CDR3 loop spans 15 amino acids. Germline V CDR1 and CDR2: LNHDA, SQIVND (reference sequence). The full variable domain, completed using reference TRBV19 and TRBJ2-7, is DGGITQSPKYLFRKEGQNVTLSCEQNLNHDAMYWYRQDPGQGLRLIYYSQIVNDFQKGDIAEGYSVSREKKESFPLTVTSAQKNPTAFYLCASSNQGFGLYEQYFGPGTRLTVT.